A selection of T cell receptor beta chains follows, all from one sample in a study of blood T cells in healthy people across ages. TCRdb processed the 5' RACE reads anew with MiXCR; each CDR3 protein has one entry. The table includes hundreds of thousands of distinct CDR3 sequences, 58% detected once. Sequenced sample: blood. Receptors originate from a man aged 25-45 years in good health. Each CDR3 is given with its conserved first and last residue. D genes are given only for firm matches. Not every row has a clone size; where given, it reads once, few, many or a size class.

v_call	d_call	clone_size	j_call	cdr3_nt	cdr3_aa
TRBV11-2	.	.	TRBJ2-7	TGTGCCAGCAGCCTACGAACCGGGACCAGGGACATCCTCTACGAGCAGTACTTC	CASSLRTGTRDILYEQYF
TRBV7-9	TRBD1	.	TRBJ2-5	TGTGCCAGCAGCTTAGGGACAGGGCCGGAGGAGACCCAGTACTTC	CASSLGTGPEETQYF
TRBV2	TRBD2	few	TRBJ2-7	TGTGCCAGCGGACTAGACTTGAGCTCCTACGAGCAGTACTTC	CASGLDLSSYEQYF
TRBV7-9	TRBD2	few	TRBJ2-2	TGTGCCAGCCGCCAGACTAGCGGCCCAACAGCCGGGGAGCTGTTTTTT	CASRQTSGPTAGELFF
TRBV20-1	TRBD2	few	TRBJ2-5	TGCAGTGCTACCTTAGCGGGAGGAGAGACCCAGTACTTC	CSATLAGGETQYF
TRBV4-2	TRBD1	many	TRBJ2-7	TGTGCCAGCAGCCTAGGACAGGAGGAGCAGTACTTC	CASSLGQEEQYF
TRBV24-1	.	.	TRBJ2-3	TGTGCCACCAGTGAGGGGCACGCAGATACGCAGTATTTT	CATSEGHADTQYF
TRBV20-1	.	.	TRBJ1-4	TGCAGTACCAAGGGTCTCTGGGGCCGGGGGGATGAAAAACTGTTTTTT	CSTKGLWGRGDEKLFF
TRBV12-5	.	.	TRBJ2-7	TGTGCTAGTGGTTTGTTTATGGGTGGCTACGAGCAGTACTTC	CASGLFMGGYEQYF
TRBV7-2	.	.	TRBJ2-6	TGTGCCAGCAGCGACCAGGTCGCCTCTGGGGCCAACGTCCTGACTTTC	CASSDQVASGANVLTF
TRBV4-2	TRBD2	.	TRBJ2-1	TGTGCCGGCAGCCAGCCATCCGGGGGGGATGACAATGAGCAGTTCTTC	CAGSQPSGGDDNEQFF
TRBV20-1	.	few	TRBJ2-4	TGCAGTGCCACCCCAATACAGGCCCCCAAAAACATTCAGTACTTC	CSATPIQAPKNIQYF
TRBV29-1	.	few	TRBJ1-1	TGCAGCGTCCAAAGTTCGGGCACTGAAGCTTTCTTT	CSVQSSGTEAFF
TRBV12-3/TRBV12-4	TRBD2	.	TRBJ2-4	TGTGCCAGCAGCCGCCTCCCGGGACTAGGCAAAAACATTCAGTACTTC	CASSRLPGLGKNIQYF
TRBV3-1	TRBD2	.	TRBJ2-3	TGTGCCAGCAGCCTCCAAGGGATTGGACTAGCGGAGACAGATACGCAGTATTTT	CASSLQGIGLAETDTQYF
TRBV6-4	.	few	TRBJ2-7	TGTGCCAGCAGCCGGGACTTCTACAATGAGCAGTACTTC	CASSRDFYNEQYF
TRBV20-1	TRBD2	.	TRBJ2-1	TGCAGTGCCCCCCCCCTACTAGCGGGAGATGGAAATGAGCAGTTCTTC	CSAPPLLAGDGNEQFF
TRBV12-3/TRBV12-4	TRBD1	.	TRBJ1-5	TGTGCCAGCAGCCTCGACAGGGAGAATCAGCCCCAGCATTTT	CASSLDRENQPQHF
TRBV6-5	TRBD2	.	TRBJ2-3	TGTGCCAGCAGTTATTACCCAGGGCTAGCGGGCCCCACAGATACGCAGTATTTT	CASSYYPGLAGPTDTQYF
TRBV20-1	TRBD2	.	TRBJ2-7	TGCAGTGCTGGGACTAGGGCATACGAGCAGTACTTC	CSAGTRAYEQYF
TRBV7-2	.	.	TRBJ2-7	TGTGCCAGCAGCGTCCAGAACAGGGATTACGAGCAGTACTTC	CASSVQNRDYEQYF
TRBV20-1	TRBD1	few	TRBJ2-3	TGCAGTGCCATAAGCCCCGGACAGGGCTCAGATACGCAGTATTTT	CSAISPGQGSDTQYF
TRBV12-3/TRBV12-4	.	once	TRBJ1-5	TGTGCCAGCAGTTTTGTGGGTCAGTCCCAGCATTTT	CASSFVGQSQHF
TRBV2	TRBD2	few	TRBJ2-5	TGTGCCAGCAGTCCCGGGACTAGCGGGGTGGAGACCCAGTACTTC	CASSPGTSGVETQYF
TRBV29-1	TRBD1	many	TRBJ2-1	TGCAGCGTTGAAAAGGGACAGGGGCAGTTCTTC	CSVEKGQGQFF
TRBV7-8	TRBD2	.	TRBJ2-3	TGTGCCAGCAGCTTCATAGCGGGGCTAGGTACAGATACGCAGTATTTT	CASSFIAGLGTDTQYF